This T cell receptor beta chain derives from a study of cytomegalovirus exposure and HLA in healthy donors. Overall study findings and caveats: Exclusion applied to some V segments, including TRBV6-2 and TRBV6-3, as they were indistinguishable.

A note on this clone: What it binds is unknown.

CDR3 length: 11 residues. The V gene lost 7 bases and the J gene lost 5 bases, with 8 bases spanning the gap. The germline CDR1 and CDR2 sequences are SNHLY and FYNNEI. The PCR contained 60 Vbeta and 13 Jbeta primers. Some clones are missing from TCRdb's copy, which holds only in-frame ones; the method was immunoSEQ multiplex PCR. The data contain some 120,000 clones, 81% of them singletons. The sequenced sample consisted of PBMCs. The TCR originated in a woman in her 30s in good health and CMV-seronegative. The genes are TRBV2 and TRBJ1-2; a weak D match, TRBD1 (5 bases). As DNA, the CDR3 is TGTGCCAGCACAACAGGTTATGGCTACACCTTC. It translates to CASTTGYGYTF. The full variable domain, its missing parts supplied by reference TRBV2 and TRBJ1-2, is EPEVTQTPSHQVTQMGQEVILRCVPISNHLYFYWYRQILGQKVEFLVSFYNNEISEKSEIFDDQFSVERPDGSNFTLKIRSTKLEDSAMYFCASTTGYGYTFGSGTRLTVV.